One and the same sample provided the 21 T cell receptor beta chains below, sequenced in a study of identical twins. TCRdb recomputed calls from the 5' RACE reads with MiXCR, one row per CDR3 protein. The sample yields hundreds of thousands of distinct CDR3 sequences, around 7.4% seen once. These records were also assigned to another study, of yellow fever vaccine responses in identical twins.

The sequencing sample was made of PBMCs. The source of these receptors is a woman younger than 35 in good health.

This clonotype was detected once. This chain connects TRBV7-9 to TRBJ2-5; 7 bases align to TRBD1. V shed 5 bases, J shed 4 bases, and the junction held 16 bases outside the gene matches. CDR1 and CDR2 (germline): SEHNR, FQNEAQ (reference sequence). This CDR3 spans 17 amino acids. The CDR3: CASSPRSSTGPVETQYF. The CDR3 nucleotides read TGTGCCAGCAGCCCCCGGTCCTCGACAGGGCCCGTAGAGACCCAGTACTTC. Drawing the rest from reference TRBV7-9 and TRBJ2-5, the complete variable domain is DTGVSQNPRHKITKRGQNVTFRCDPISEHNRLYWYRQTLGQGPEFLTYFQNEAQLEKSRLLSDRFSAERPKGSFSTLEIQRTEQGDSAMYLCASSPRSSTGPVETQYFGPGTRLLVL.

There are many counts of this clonotype. The V and J genes are TRBV28 and TRBJ1-2; maybe TRBD1 (6 bases). Deletions cut 0 bases from V and 6 bases from J, with 17 bases between. The CDR3 spans 16 residues. The germline V gene has CDR1 MDHEN and CDR2 SYDVKM. The CDR3 here is CASSLWMSGTPHGYTF. The CDR3 DNA reads as TGTGCCAGCAGTTTATGGATGTCCGGGACACCACATGGCTACACCTTC.

V gene TRBV18 combines with J gene TRBJ1-5; D not certain. Germline V gene sequence: CDR1 KGHSH, CDR2 LQKENI. Trimming shortened V by 2 bases and J by 5 bases, and 10 bases separated the two germline ends. The CDR3 has 14 residues. The CDR3 sequence is CASSPATEDQPQHF. The CDR3 DNA reads as TGTGCCAGCTCACCAGCGACCGAAGATCAGCCCCAGCATTTT. The full variable domain, rest sourced from reference TRBV18 and TRBJ1-5, is NAGVMQNPRHLVRRRGQEARLRCSPMKGHSHVYWYRQLPEEGLKFMVYLQKENIIDESGMPKERFSAEFPKEGPSILRIQQVVRGDSAAYFCASSPATEDQPQHFGDGTRLSIL.

This clonotype was observed at least ten times. The V gene is TRBV12-3 or TRBV12-4, the J gene TRBJ2-5, with D maybe TRBD2 (5 bases). V was trimmed by 1 base and J by 5 bases, leaving 11 bases between them. The CDR3 is 14 amino acids. Here the CDR3 DNA reads TGTGCCAGCAGTTTAGTACTAGGGCCGGAGACCCAGTACTTC. Translation gives CASSLVLGPETQYF.

This clonotype was seen ten or more times. This chain connects TRBV12-3 or TRBV12-4 to TRBJ2-2; 9 bases align to TRBD2. This CDR3 contains 16 residues. Unmatched junction bases numbered 13, after V lost 6 bases and J lost 8 bases. CDR3 residues: CASSPPGLALIGELFF. CDR3 sequence (DNA): TGTGCCAGCAGCCCGCCGGGACTAGCCTTAATTGGGGAGCTGTTTTTT.

This chain connects TRBV29-1 to TRBJ1-1; 7 bases align to TRBD1. V gave up 4 bases and J gave up 4 bases; unmatched junction bases: 12. The V gene's germline CDR1 is SQVTM and CDR2 ANQGSEA. The CDR3 runs 15 residues. CDR3 in amino acids: CSVAYDRDVGTEAFF. The CDR3 DNA reads TGCAGCGTTGCCTATGACAGGGACGTTGGCACTGAAGCTTTCTTT.

V gene TRBV6-1 combines with J gene TRBJ2-2, with 7 bases fitting TRBD2. Looked up from germline, CDR1 is MNHNS and CDR2 is SASEGT. V gave up 1 base and J gave up 7 bases; unmatched junction bases: 9. The CDR3 totals 16 residues. The CDR3 protein is CASSEVLGGPVGELFF. CDR3 coding DNA: TGTGCCAGCAGTGAAGTGTTGGGAGGGCCGGTCGGGGAGCTGTTTTTT.

This clonotype was observed many times. The genes are TRBV5-1 and TRBJ2-2, with D hard to call. Germline CDR1 reads SGHRS; CDR2 reads YFSETQ. The V and J ends lost 0 bases and 2 bases respectively, with 8 bases between them. The CDR3 is made up of 15 amino acids. The CDR3 sequence is CASSLVPENTGELFF. The CDR3 DNA sequence: TGCGCCAGCAGCTTGGTACCCGAAAACACCGGGGAGCTGTTTTTT.

This clonotype appeared a few times. The chain uses TRBV15 and TRBJ1-5, with a weak D call TRBD1 (6 bases). Germline-derived CDR1 and CDR2 are LNHNV and YYDKDF (reference sequence). Between the trimmed V and J ends, which lost 0 bases and 6 bases, there was a span of 12 bases. This CDR3 comprises 15 residues. The CDR3 loop reads CATSRDPRGGQPQHF. The DNA of the CDR3 is TGTGCCACCAGCAGAGATCCCAGGGGTGGTCAGCCCCAGCATTTT. The full variable domain, with the rest looked up from reference TRBV15 and TRBJ1-5, is DAMVIQNPRYQVTQFGKPVTLSCSQTLNHNVMYWYQQKSSQAPKLLFHYYDKDFNNEADTPDNFQSRRPNTSFCFLDIRSPGLGDTAMYLCATSRDPRGGQPQHFGDGTRLSIL.

In this sample, this clonotype turned up a few times. J is TRBJ1-2 and V is TRBV27, with unresolved D. CDR3 size: 13 residues. The germline gives CDR1 MNHEY, CDR2 SMNVEV (reference sequence). Trimming removed 3 bases at V and 7 bases at J, with 12 bases between. The CDR3: CASSLSGVRGYTF. CDR3 coding DNA: TGTGCCAGCAGTTTGTCCGGGGTACGTGGCTACACCTTC.

This clonotype has only one observation. The chain recombines TRBV28 with TRBJ2-1, with 10 bases matching TRBD2. V lost 2 bases and J lost 16; bases outside the gene matches: 8. Germline V gives CDR1 MDHEN, CDR2 SYDVKM. The CDR3 has 13 residues. The CDR3 sequence is CASSLRRAGGQFF. Here the CDR3 DNA reads TGTGCCAGCAGTTTACGTCGAGCGGGAGGGCAATTCTTC. Combining the CDR3 with reference TRBV28 and TRBJ2-1 gives the whole variable domain DVKVTQSSRYLVKRTGEKVFLECVQDMDHENMFWYRQDPGLGLRLIYFSYDVKMKEKGDIPEGYSVSREKKERFSLILESASTNQTSMYLCASSLRRAGGQFFGPGTRLTVL.

This chain connects TRBV29-1 to TRBJ2-1, with a possible D match to TRBD2 (6 bases). The V gene's germline CDR1 is SQVTM and CDR2 ANQGSEA. The CDR3 totals 14 residues. Trimming removed 6 bases at V and 1 base at J, with 13 bases between. The CDR3 protein is CSVRPGTSYNEQFF. The DNA for the CDR3 is TGCAGCGTCCGGCCCGGGACTTCCTACAATGAGCAGTTCTTC.

This clonotype has a count of ten or more. The chain recombines TRBV20-1 with TRBJ2-5; D remains unclear. CDR1 is DFQATT, CDR2 SNEGSKA, per germline (reference sequence). This CDR3 is built from 15 residues. V was pared by 5 bases and J by 4 bases, with 20 bases between. The CDR3: CSAPPSLSLVETQYF. The CDR3 nucleotides are TGCAGTGCTCCACCCAGTCTTAGCTTGGTAGAGACCCAGTACTTC.

This clonotype was seen a few times. The chain recombines TRBV28 with TRBJ2-1, with D perhaps TRBD1 or TRBD2 (7 bases each). V gave up 6 bases and J gave up 7 bases, with 13 bases separating them. Germline CDR1 and CDR2: MDHEN and SYDVKM. The CDR3 totals 13 residues. The CDR3: CASRWQGGNEQFF. CDR3 bases: TGTGCCAGCAGGTGGCAGGGGGGGAATGAGCAGTTCTTC.

This clonotype was counted a few times. This chain joins TRBV2 and TRBJ2-3, with D perhaps matching TRBD1 (5 bases). Between the trimmed V and J ends, which lost 7 bases and 3 bases, there was a span of 14 bases. Per the germline V gene, CDR1 is SNHLY and CDR2 is FYNNEI. The CDR3 extends over 14 amino acids. For the CDR3, the DNA is TGTGCCAGCAAAACTACGACAGATACAGATACGCAGTATTTT. It is translated as CASKTTTDTDTQYF.

Ten or more counts support this clonotype. The genes are TRBV29-1 and TRBJ2-3, with 11 bases matching TRBD2. Germline V gene sequence: CDR1 SQVTM, CDR2 ANQGSEA. The CDR3 is made up of 15 amino acids. Unmatched junction bases numbered 7, after V lost 4 bases and J lost 4 bases. The DNA for the CDR3 is TGCAGCGTTGGAACTAGCGGGAGTCTGGCAGATACGCAGTATTTT. As protein: CSVGTSGSLADTQYF.

This chain joins TRBV5-6 and TRBJ2-7; possibly TRBD1 for D (6 bases). V was trimmed by 4 bases and J by 0 bases, leaving 17 bases between them. Germline values: CDR1 SGHDT, CDR2 YYEEEE. The CDR3 is made up of 16 amino acids. For the CDR3, the DNA is TGTGCCAGCAGCCCCGCGACAGGCTCCTTCTCCTACGAGCAGTACTTC. Residues: CASSPATGSFSYEQYF.

The rearrangement links TRBV11-3 to TRBJ1-1; D possibly corresponds to TRBD1 (5 bases). CDR1 and CDR2 (germline): SGHNT, YENEEA. Trimming cost V 0 bases and J 6 bases, with 14 bases left between them. This CDR3 is built from 15 residues. CDR3 loop: CASSLDVARGPEAFF. In DNA, the CDR3 is TGTGCCAGCAGCTTAGATGTCGCGAGGGGACCTGAAGCTTTCTTT.

This chain uses TRBV4-1 with TRBJ2-3; TRBD2 matches at 13 bases. The CDR3 extends over 21 amino acids. Trimming removed 2 bases from V and 0 bases from J; junction bases left unmatched: 14. Germline CDR1 and CDR2: MGHRA and YSYEKL. CDR3 sequence reads: CASSQPRGSRTSGRSTDTQYF. The CDR3 bases are TGCGCCAGCAGCCAACCTCGAGGCTCGCGGACTAGCGGGAGAAGCACAGATACGCAGTATTTT.

There are a few counts of this clonotype. This rearrangement joins TRBV9 to TRBJ2-7, with TRBD1 as a possible D gene (5 bases). Trimming removed 3 bases from V and 0 bases from J, with 13 bases in between. This CDR3 has 15 residues. CDR1 is SGDLS, CDR2 YYNGEE, per germline. As DNA, the CDR3 is TGTGCCAGCAGCGCTGGGGCTGAGAGCTCCTACGAGCAGTACTTC. Its protein is CASSAGAESSYEQYF.

The chain carries TRBV4-1 and TRBJ2-7; tentatively, D is TRBD2 (5 bases). Germline V lookup: CDR1 MGHRA, CDR2 YSYEKL. The CDR3 extends over 17 amino acids. Trimming shortened V by 1 base and J by 3 bases, and 19 bases separated the two germline ends. The CDR3 DNA reads TGCGCCAGCAGCCAAGCGTCGGTGGACTCTGCCTTCTACGAGCAGTACTTC. It codes for CASSQASVDSAFYEQYF.